The rows below give T cell receptor beta chains drawn from one sample of a study of shared clonotypes between healthy human individuals. Assay: immunoSEQ multiplex PCR; the TCRdb copy retains only in-frame clones and omits some. The data contain 450,000 to 600,000 clones, roughly 78% of them singletons. Sequenced: PBMCs. The receptors were sampled from a woman in her 40s in good health. Some clones in this sample may be carry-over from other donors' samples. Each CDR3 is given with its conserved first and last residue. The size entry is marked missing in some rows and otherwise reads once, few, many or a size class.

CDR3 length,V gene,clone size,CDR3 protein
15,TRBV19,.,CASRTRKEGVGEQYF
17,TRBV11-2,.,CASSLDIQGTFLHGYTF
16,TRBV29-1,.,CSVGLSDGAFGTEAFF
15,TRBV28,few,CASSTPSGRAREQYF
16,TRBV5-1,.,CASSFRVTGDGTEAFF
18,TRBV4-3,many,CASSQDLNPAGVPDTQYF
15,TRBV6-1,.,CASRIYQGLYQPQHF
18,TRBV15,.,CATSRDFWTESSYNEQFF
12,TRBV28,.,CASTLGNTEAFF
13,TRBV18,.,CASVRDTPEKLFF
15,TRBV6-5,.,CASSPSGQGGYGYTF
16,TRBV4-2,.,CASSQEPSGLAGEQYF
14,TRBV27,few,CASSSWTGNTEAFF
14,TRBV28,.,CASRDGAGPGEQYF
14,TRBV18,.,CASSPRTGQETQYF
13,TRBV29-1,.,CSVLTGGTDTQYF
13,TRBV27,.,CASSRIPTDTQYF
14,TRBV27,.,CASREIANTGELFF
10,TRBV2,.,CATRAGTGYF
14,TRBV10-2,.,CASRQREGNGELFF
14,TRBV7-2,.,CASSLNQGVDTQYF
17,TRBV5-1,.,CASSLASSGLHGNIQYF
16,TRBV9,.,CASSVDGTGYQETQYF
13,TRBV7-6,once,CASSPRPNEKLFF
13,TRBV28,.,CASLAGGGETQYF
12,TRBV7-2,.,CASSSPGGEQFF
16,TRBV5-1,.,CASSHTPGQGTNTQYF
16,TRBV25-1,.,CASSEFRTISYNEQFF
15,TRBV19,.,CASIRALGRGQPQHF
15,TRBV29-1,.,CSVKGGESVNTEAFF
12,TRBV6-5,.,CASSYDRNIQYF
15,TRBV19,many,CASRQAGGNSYEQYF
14,TRBV10-3,.,CAISERRVNTEAFF
14,TRBV30,.,CAWSISPGAYEQYF
14,TRBV6-1,.,CASSRSRDPGELFF
13,TRBV7-6,few,CASSLMGGNEQYF
12,TRBV10-3,many,CAISGQGYEQYF
14,TRBV7-2,.,CASSWGGSRYEQYF
13,TRBV2,.,CASGTGALYEQYF
13,TRBV5-4,once,CASSLDPSYEQYF
17,TRBV7-9,once,CASSLAEAGPIQETQYF
16,TRBV5-1,once,CASSLGGFATNEKLFF
16,TRBV5-6,.,CASSPGQGGMNTEAFF
15,TRBV6-6,.,CASNPAGTGAEKLFF
14,TRBV28,.,CATFGAGRSYEQYF
14,TRBV4-2,.,CASSRGTGTGELFF